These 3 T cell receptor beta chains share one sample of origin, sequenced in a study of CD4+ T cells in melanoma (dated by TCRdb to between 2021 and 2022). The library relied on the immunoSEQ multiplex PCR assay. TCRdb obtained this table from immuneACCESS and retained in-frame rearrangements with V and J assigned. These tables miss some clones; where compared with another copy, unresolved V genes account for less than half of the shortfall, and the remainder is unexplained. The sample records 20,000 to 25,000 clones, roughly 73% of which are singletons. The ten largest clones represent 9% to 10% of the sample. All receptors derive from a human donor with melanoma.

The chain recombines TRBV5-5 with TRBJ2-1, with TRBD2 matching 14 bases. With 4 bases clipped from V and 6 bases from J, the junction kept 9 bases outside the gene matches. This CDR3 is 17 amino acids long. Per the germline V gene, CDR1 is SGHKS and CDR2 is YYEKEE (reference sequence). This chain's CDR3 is CASSPRLAGGSSNEQFF. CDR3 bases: TGTGCCAGCAGCCCAAGACTAGCGGGGGGGTCATCCAATGAGCAGTTCTTC.

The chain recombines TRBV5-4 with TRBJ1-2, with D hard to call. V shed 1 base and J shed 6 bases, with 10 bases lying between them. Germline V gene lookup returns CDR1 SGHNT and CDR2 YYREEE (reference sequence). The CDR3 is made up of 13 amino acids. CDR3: CASSLPGRDGYTF. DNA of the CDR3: TGTGCCAGCAGCTTGCCTGGAAGGGATGGCTACACCTTC.

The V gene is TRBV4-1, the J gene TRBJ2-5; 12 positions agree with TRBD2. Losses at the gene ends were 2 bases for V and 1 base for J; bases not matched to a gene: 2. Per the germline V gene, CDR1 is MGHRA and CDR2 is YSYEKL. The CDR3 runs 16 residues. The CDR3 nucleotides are TGCGCCAGCAGCCAAAGACTAGCGGGGGCCCAAGAGACCCAGTACTTC. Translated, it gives CASSQRLAGAQETQYF.